This T cell receptor beta chain was sequenced during a study of breast tumors, draining lymph nodes, adjacent tissues. The V gene lost 2 bases and the J gene lost 7 bases, with 11 bases spanning the gap. CDR1 SNHLY and CDR2 FYNNEI come from the germline V gene. The CDR3 contains 14 residues. TCRdb recomputed calls from the multiplex PCR reads with MiXCR, one row per CDR3 protein. The sample carries more than 10,000 distinct CDR3 sequences, 50% to 60% recorded once. The chain carries TRBV2 and TRBJ1-4; D ambiguous. The sample comprised breast tumor tissue. This TCR was recovered from a female donor with breast cancer. Some clones in this sample may be carry-over from other donors' samples. CDR3 protein: CASSERLRSEKLFF. As DNA, the CDR3 is TGTGCCAGCAGTGAACGACTCCGCTCTGAAAAACTGTTTTTT.